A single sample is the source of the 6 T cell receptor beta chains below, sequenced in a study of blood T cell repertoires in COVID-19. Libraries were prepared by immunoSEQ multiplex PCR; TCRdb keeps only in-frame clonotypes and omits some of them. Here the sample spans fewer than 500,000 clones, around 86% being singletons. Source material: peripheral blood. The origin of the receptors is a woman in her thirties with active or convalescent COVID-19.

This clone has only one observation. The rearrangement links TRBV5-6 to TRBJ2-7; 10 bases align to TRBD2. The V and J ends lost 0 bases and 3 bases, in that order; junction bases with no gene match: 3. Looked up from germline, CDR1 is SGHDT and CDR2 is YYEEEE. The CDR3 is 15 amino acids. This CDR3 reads CASSLGPSGSYEQYF. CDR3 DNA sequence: TGTGCCAGCAGCTTGGGGCCTAGCGGGAGCTACGAGCAGTACTTC.

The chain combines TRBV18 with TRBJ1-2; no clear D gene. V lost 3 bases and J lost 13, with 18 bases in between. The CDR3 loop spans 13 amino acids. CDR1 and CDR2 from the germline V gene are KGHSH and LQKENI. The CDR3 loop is CASSPLSGTRTTF. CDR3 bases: TGTGCCAGCTCACCCTTATCGGGTACCAGAACCACCTTC.

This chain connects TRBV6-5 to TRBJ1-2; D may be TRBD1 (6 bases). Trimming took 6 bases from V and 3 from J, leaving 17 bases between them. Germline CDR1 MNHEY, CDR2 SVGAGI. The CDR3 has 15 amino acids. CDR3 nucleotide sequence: TGTGCCAGCAGGGCCCCGAGACAGGAGTACTATGGCTACACCTTC. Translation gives CASRAPRQEYYGYTF.

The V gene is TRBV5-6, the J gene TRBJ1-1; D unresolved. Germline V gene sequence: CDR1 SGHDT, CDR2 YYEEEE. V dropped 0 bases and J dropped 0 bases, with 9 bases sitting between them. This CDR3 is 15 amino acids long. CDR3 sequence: CASSLVGRLNTEAFF. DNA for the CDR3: TGTGCCAGCAGCTTGGTTGGCAGGTTGAACACTGAAGCTTTCTTT. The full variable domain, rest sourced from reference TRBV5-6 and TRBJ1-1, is DAGVTQSPTHLIKTRGQQVTLRCSPKSGHDTVSWYQQALGQGPQFIFQYYEEEERQRGNFPDRFSGHQFPNYSSELNVNALLLGDSALYLCASSLVGRLNTEAFFGQGTRLTVV.

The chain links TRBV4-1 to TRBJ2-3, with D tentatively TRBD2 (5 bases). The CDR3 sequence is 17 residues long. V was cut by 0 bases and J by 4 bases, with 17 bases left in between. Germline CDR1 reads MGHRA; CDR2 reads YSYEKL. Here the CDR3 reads CASSQDSGVAYADTQYF. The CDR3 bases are TGCGCCAGCAGCCAAGATTCCGGGGTCGCCTATGCAGATACGCAGTATTTT.

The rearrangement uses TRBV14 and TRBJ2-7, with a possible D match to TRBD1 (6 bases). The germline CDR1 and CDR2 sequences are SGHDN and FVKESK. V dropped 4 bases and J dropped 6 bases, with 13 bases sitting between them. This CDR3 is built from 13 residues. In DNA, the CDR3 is TGTGCCAGCAGCCGCTACTCGACAGGCGAGCAGTACTTC. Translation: CASSRYSTGEQYF.